Following are 12 T cell receptor beta chains from one sample sequenced in a study of PD-L1 blockade in urothelial cancer. As to time point: peripheral blood 6 weeks after treatment start. The table came from immunoSEQ multiplex PCR; TCRdb's copy has only in-frame clones and leaves some out. The table includes fewer than 25,000 clones, approximately 83% detected once. This sample comprised PBMCs, obtained around atezolizumab (anti-PD-L1) treatment. All receptors derive from a man between 50 and 59 years old with urothelial cancer.

The gene calls are TRBV15 and TRBJ2-3; D gene unclear. V lost 0 bases to trimming and J lost 0 bases, with 19 bases between them. This CDR3 has 19 amino acids. Germline lookup yields CDR1 LNHNV and CDR2 YYDKDF (reference sequence). The CDR3 is CATSREWARTKSSTDTQYF. CDR3 coding DNA: TGTGCCACCAGCAGAGAGTGGGCCAGAACGAAATCTAGCACAGATACGCAGTATTTT.

This rearrangement joins TRBV19 to TRBJ1-5; D is unclear. CDR1 and CDR2 (germline): LNHDA, SQIVND (reference sequence). Trimming took off 3 bases at V and 4 bases at J, with 13 bases between the two ends. CDR3 length: 15 residues. The CDR3 sequence is CASSILTVFNQPQHF. The DNA of the CDR3 is TGTGCCAGTAGTATCTTAACAGTTTTTAATCAGCCCCAGCATTTT.

The rearrangement links TRBV6-4 to TRBJ1-1; D gene ambiguous. The CDR3 spans 12 residues. V was clipped by 6 bases and J by 10 bases, with 15 bases between them. Germline-derived CDR1 and CDR2 are MRHNA and SNTAGT. The CDR3 region has the DNA TGTGCCAGCAGGGGTGACGGAGGATCAGCTTTCTTT. Translating gives CASRGDGGSAFF.

This sequence joins TRBV13 and TRBJ2-5; the match to TRBD2 covers 14 bases. Germline loops: CDR1 PRHDT, CDR2 FYEKMQ (reference sequence). This CDR3 has 19 residues. The J segment lost 0 bases and the V segment lost 5 bases, leaving 11 bases of the junction unmatched. The CDR3 coding sequence is TGTGCCAGCAGCCCAAAGCGGACTAGCGGGAGGACGTACCAAGAGACCCAGTACTTC. It is translated as CASSPKRTSGRTYQETQYF. Looking up the rest from reference TRBV13 and TRBJ2-5 gives the full variable domain: AAGVIQSPRHLIKEKRETATLKCYPIPRHDTVYWYQQGPGQDPQFLISFYEKMQSDKGSIPDRFSAQQFSDYHSELNMSSLELGDSALYFCASSPKRTSGRTYQETQYFGPGTRLLVL.

This clone was seen just once. This sequence joins TRBV5-1 and TRBJ2-5, with 9 bases that match TRBD2. The V gene's germline CDR1 is SGHRS and CDR2 YFSETQ. The V and J ends lost 3 bases and 0 bases, in that order; junction bases with no gene match: 3. CDR3 length equals 15 residues. In DNA, the CDR3 is TGCGCCAGCAGCTGGAGCGGGGGGTACCAAGAGACCCAGTACTTC. This gives the protein CASSWSGGYQETQYF.

The chain combines TRBV10-3 with TRBJ1-1; TRBD1 matches at 8 bases. Germline V gives CDR1 ENHRY, CDR2 SYGVKD. Losses at the gene ends were 10 bases for V and 5 bases for J; bases not matched to a gene: 6. The CDR3 sequence is 12 residues long. The CDR3 DNA follows: TGTGCCACAGGACAGGGTGGGACTGAAGCTTTCTTT. Protein: CATGQGGTEAFF.

The chain is built from TRBV19 and TRBJ1-3; no reliable D call. The V gene lost 2 bases and the J gene lost 2 bases, with 10 bases spanning the gap. The V gene's germline CDR1 is LNHDA and CDR2 SQIVND (reference sequence). The CDR3 loop spans 15 amino acids. As DNA, the CDR3 is TGTGCCAGTAGTATATCGGACGGGACTGGAAACACCATATATTTT. Translation: CASSISDGTGNTIYF.

This chain joins TRBV6-6 and TRBJ2-7; 12 positions match TRBD2. Germline V CDR1 and CDR2: MNHNY, SVGAGI (reference sequence). The length of the CDR3 is 15 residues. V gave up 5 bases and J gave up 4 bases; unmatched junction bases: 6. CDR3 residues: CASSQGLAGKYEQYF. The CDR3 DNA is TGTGCCAGCAGTCAAGGACTAGCGGGAAAATACGAGCAGTACTTC.

The chain uses TRBV6-6 and TRBJ1-3; tentatively, D is TRBD1 (6 bases). The CDR3 runs 13 residues. The V and J ends lost 7 bases and 3 bases respectively, with 10 bases between them. Germline values: CDR1 MNHNY, CDR2 SVGAGI (reference sequence). CDR3 region: CASTGRGGNTIYF. CDR3 nucleotides: TGTGCCAGCACAGGCAGGGGTGGAAACACCATATATTTT.

This clone was counted a few times. The chain uses TRBV6-6 and TRBJ1-2, with unresolved D. The CDR3 is 10 amino acids. Per the germline V gene, CDR1 is MNHNY and CDR2 is SVGAGI (reference sequence). The V gene lost 4 bases and the J gene lost 6 bases, with 3 bases spanning the gap. In DNA, the CDR3 is TGTGCCAGCAGTTCAGATGGCTACACCTTC. Translating gives CASSSDGYTF.

The V and J genes are TRBV30 and TRBJ1-1; D gene ambiguous. Trimming removed 4 bases from V and 4 bases from J, with 13 bases in between. CDR1 and CDR2 (germline): GTSNPN, SVGIG (reference sequence). The CDR3 sequence is 13 residues long. The CDR3 coding sequence is TGTGCCTGGAAGAGGGTCAGGAGCACTGAAGCTTTCTTT. Encoded protein: CAWKRVRSTEAFF.

This clone was detected only once. The chain employs TRBV9 and TRBJ2-7, with D possibly being TRBD2 (5 bases). The CDR3 totals 14 residues. Between the trimmed V and J ends, which lost 0 bases and 1 base, there was a span of 8 bases. CDR1 is SGDLS, CDR2 YYNGEE, per germline. As DNA, the CDR3 is TGTGCCAGCAGCGTAGTCGGGGAATCCTACGAGCAGTACTTC. Translation gives CASSVVGESYEQYF.